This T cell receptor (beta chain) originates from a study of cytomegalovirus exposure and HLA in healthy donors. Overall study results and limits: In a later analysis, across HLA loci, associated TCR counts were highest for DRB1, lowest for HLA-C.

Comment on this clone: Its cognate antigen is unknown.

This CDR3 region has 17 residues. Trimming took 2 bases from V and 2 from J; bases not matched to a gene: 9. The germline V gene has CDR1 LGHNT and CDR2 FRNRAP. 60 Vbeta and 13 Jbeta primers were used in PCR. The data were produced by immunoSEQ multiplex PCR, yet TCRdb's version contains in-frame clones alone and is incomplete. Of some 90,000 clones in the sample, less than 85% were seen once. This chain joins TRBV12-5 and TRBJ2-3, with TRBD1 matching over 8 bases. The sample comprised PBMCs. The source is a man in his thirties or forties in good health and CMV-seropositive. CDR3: CASGLYGNRGYTDTQYF. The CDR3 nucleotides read TGTGCTAGTGGTTTGTACGGGAACAGGGGGTACACAGATACGCAGTATTTT.